This TCR beta chain was identified in a study of cytomegalovirus exposure and HLA in healthy donors. Findings and limits, study-wide: First-cohort TCR clusters tended to co-occur in the 120 or so validation repertoires, a later analysis found. In vitro, three CMV-associated chains proved specific for CMV antigens.

The repertoire was sequenced with immunoSEQ multiplex PCR; TCRdb's copy has only in-frame clones and lacks some. Altogether more than 95,000 clones are present, around 90% being singletons, with the ten largest covering 1.5% to 2.5%. In the case of this clone: Its antigen is unidentified.

The sequence was collected from a woman aged 18-29 years in good health and CMV-seronegative. The material sequenced was PBMCs.

In nucleotides, the CDR3 is TGTGCCAGCAGTTTAGGCGGCGGGGAAAGCTACGAGCAGTACTTC. As protein: CASSLGGGESYEQYF. The chain joins TRBV27 to TRBJ2-7; a weak D match, TRBD2 (6 bases). The germline V and J ends were trimmed by 2 bases and 3 bases, with 14 bases remaining between them. The CDR3 consists of 15 residues. Germline CDR1 is MNHEY and CDR2 is SMNVEV (reference sequence).